This TCR beta chain emerged from a study of Ad26.COV2.S vaccination and SARS-CoV-2 variants. Germline V gives CDR1 MDHEN, CDR2 SYDVKM. This CDR3 is 17 amino acids long. With 4 bases clipped from V and 7 bases from J, the junction kept 12 bases outside the gene matches. As for treatment: 19 received Ad26.COV2.S at low or high dose, single or two shots; roughly five received placebo; per-sample allocation not given. On day 63 after the first injection, vaccine and placebo recipients gave samples. The repertoire was sequenced with immunoSEQ multiplex PCR; TCRdb's copy has only in-frame clones and lacks some. In the table there are a few hundred thousand clones, 80% to 95% of which are singletons. A single count supports this clone.

V gene TRBV28 combines with J gene TRBJ2-7; 14 nucleotides line up with TRBD2. Here the sequenced sample was peripheral blood, taken in a trial of Ad26.COV2.S vaccine versus placebo. This clonotype originated in a person between 18 and 65 years old who received the Ad26.COV2.S COVID-19 vaccine or a placebo. The CDR3 DNA follows: TGTGCCAGCAGTTCGGGACTAGCGGGAGCCTTACCTTGGGAGCAGTACTTC. Its protein product is CASSSGLAGALPWEQYF.